This T cell receptor (beta chain) was recorded in a study of OX40 agonist ivuxolimab in advanced cancers. A note on the overall study: Ivuxolimab was an agonistic, fully human IgG2 monoclonal antibody directed against OX40 (CD134), a costimulatory receptor. Patients were allowed to have had prior anti-PD-1, anti-PD-L1 or anti-CTLA-4 therapy, and 30% to 50% of the dose-escalation patients had previously received checkpoint inhibitors. Peripheral TCRbeta sequencing aimed to test whether ivuxolimab altered TCR sequence diversity and caused clonal T-cell expansion. The dose-escalation cohort was roughly 87% male with a mean age of about 60 years, ranging from roughly 20 to 80. The monotherapy dose-escalation portion (N = 52 patients) of the phase I ivuxolimab trial is reported in the paper. Partial responses were achieved by three dose-escalation patients, of whom one had hepatocellular carcinoma and two had cutaneous melanoma. Intravenous ivuxolimab was administered to patients every 2 weeks at six dose levels: 0.01, 0.1, 0.3, 1.5, 3 and 10 mg/kg. Among the roughly 54 dose-escalation patients, approximately 20 had hepatocellular carcinoma, some 15 melanoma, 9 renal cell carcinoma and 9 head and neck cancer.

Genomic DNA was extracted from sorted cells for sequencing of the TCRbeta CDR3 region. TCRbeta CDR3 regions were sequenced using the immunoSEQ Assay. In its TCRdb copy, this immuneACCESS table keeps in-frame sequences only and misses some clones. Where compared with another copy, unresolved V genes explain less than half of these, and the others have no known cause. This sample gives 60,000 to 75,000 clones in total; roughly 87% of them show up just once. The top ten clones comprise approximately 5.4% of the sample. Patients with a history of autoimmune disease or receiving systemic immunosuppression were excluded from the trial. Peripheral blood for TCR sequencing was collected from all dose cohorts at baseline, on cycle 4 day 1, and on cycle 7 day 1. The samples were drawn from a first-in-human, open-label, multicenter phase I dose-escalation trial of ivuxolimab. Adults with locally advanced or metastatic melanoma, renal cell, hepatocellular, or head and neck squamous cell carcinoma were enrolled in the trial. Before TCR sequencing, CD4+ T cells and CD8+ T cells from peripheral blood were sorted into separate populations.

About this clone: Its specific antigen is unknown. Within one base of it there is no much larger clone, and no base qualities were kept.

Reading the germline V gene (reference sequence) gives CDR1 SEHNR and CDR2 FQNEAQ. V gives up 0 bases and J gives up 7 bases, and the segment between their germline ends measures 13 bases. There are 15 amino acids in the CDR3, from cysteine to phenylalanine inclusive. The DNA shown is the 45-base CDR3, in frame from base 1. The paper as a whole reports these results and caveats: Low levels of normalized T-cell clonal expansion were also seen in some patients who did not respond. At doses of 0.1 to 3.0 mg/kg, clonal expansion of both CD4+ and CD8+ blood T cells was observed from baseline to week 6. After ivuxolimab, expanded clones were on average more numerous among CD8+ T cells than among CD4+ T cells. Which antigens the clonally expanded peripheral T cells were specific for was not determined. Partial responders in the 0.1-3.0 mg/kg groups had among the lowest normalized peripheral clonal expansion, especially among CD8+ T cells.

The source material was CD4+ or CD8+ T cells sorted from blood, sampled in a trial of the OX40 agonist ivuxolimab. The sequence links TRBV7-9 to TRBJ1-5; TRBD1 is a weak D gene call, 5 bases matching. The sequence was collected from an adult with an advanced solid tumor such as melanoma, head and neck, liver or kidney cancer. The sequence in DNA is TGTGCCAGCAGCTTAGCTGAGGGGAGAAGCCAGCCCCAGCATTTT. It translates to CASSLAEGRSQPQHF.